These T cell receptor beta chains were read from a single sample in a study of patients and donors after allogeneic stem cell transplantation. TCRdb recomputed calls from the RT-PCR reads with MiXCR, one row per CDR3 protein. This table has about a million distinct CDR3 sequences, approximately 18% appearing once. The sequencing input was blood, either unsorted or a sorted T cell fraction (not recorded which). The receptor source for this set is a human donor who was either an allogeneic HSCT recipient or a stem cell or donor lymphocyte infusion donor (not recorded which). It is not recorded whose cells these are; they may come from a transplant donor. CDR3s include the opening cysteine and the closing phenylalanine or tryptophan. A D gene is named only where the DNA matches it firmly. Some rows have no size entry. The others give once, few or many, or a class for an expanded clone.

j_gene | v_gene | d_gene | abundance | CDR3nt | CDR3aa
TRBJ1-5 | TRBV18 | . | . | TGTGCCAGCTCACCTTACAGGGAGGGTCCGGGTCAGCCCCAGCATTTT | CASSPYREGPGQPQHF
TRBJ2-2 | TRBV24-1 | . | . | TGTGCCACCAGTGACCCAGGGACATCCACCGGGGAGCTGTTTTTT | CATSDPGTSTGELFF
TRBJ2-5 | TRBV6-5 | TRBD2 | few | TGTGCCAGCAGTTACCTTGGACTAGCGGGAGATTTAGAGACCCAGTACTTC | CASSYLGLAGDLETQYF
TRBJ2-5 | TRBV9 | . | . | TGTGCCAGCAGCGTAACCGGGAAAGAGACCCAGTACTTC | CASSVTGKETQYF
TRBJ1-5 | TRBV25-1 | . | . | TGTGCCAGCAAAGACGGGGACAACAATCAGCCCCAGCATTTT | CASKDGDNNQPQHF
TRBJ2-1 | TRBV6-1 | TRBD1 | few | TGTGCCAGCGTAGAGGGGGCCGGCGACGATGAGCAGTTCTTC | CASVEGAGDDEQFF
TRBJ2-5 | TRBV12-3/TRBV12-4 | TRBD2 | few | TGTGCCAGCAGTTTATGGTCAGCGGGGGGGCCCCCAGAGACCCAGTACTTC | CASSLWSAGGPPETQYF
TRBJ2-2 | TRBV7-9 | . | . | TGTGCCAGCAGCTTACGACTAAACACCGGGGAGCTGTTTTTT | CASSLRLNTGELFF
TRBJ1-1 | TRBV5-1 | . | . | TGCGCCAGCAGCTTGTTTCTGGGACAATACACTGAAGCTTTCTTT | CASSLFLGQYTEAFF
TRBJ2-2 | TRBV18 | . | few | TGTGCCAGCTCACCGGATTTGAACGGGGAGCTGTTTTTT | CASSPDLNGELFF
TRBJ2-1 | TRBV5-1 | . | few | TGCGCCAGCAGCTTTATTGGGGGATCGGGCAATGAGCAGTTCTTC | CASSFIGGSGNEQFF
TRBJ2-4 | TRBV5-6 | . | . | TGTGCCAGCAGCTTGGTTAAGGGTATAGACATTCAGTACTTC | CASSLVKGIDIQYF
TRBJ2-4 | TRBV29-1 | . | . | TGCAGCGTTACCCCTTGGGGGGAAAACATTCAGTACTTC | CSVTPWGENIQYF
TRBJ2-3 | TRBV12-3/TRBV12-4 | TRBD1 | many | TGTGCCAGCAGTCCAAGGACAGGGGGCGCGGATACGCAGTATTTT | CASSPRTGGADTQYF